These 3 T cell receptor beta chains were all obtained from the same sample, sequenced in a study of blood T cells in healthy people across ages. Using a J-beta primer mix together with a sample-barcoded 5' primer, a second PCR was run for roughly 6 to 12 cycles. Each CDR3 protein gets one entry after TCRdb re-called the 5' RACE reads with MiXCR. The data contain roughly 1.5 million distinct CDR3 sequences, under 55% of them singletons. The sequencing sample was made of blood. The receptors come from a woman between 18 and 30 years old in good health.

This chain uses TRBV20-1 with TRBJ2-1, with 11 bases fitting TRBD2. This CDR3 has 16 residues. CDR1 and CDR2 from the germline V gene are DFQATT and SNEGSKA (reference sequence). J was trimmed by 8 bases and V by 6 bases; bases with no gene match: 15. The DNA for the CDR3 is TGCAGTGCCATTAGCGGGGGGGCTCCTTTGGTCGATGAGCAGTTCTTC. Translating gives CSAISGGAPLVDEQFF.

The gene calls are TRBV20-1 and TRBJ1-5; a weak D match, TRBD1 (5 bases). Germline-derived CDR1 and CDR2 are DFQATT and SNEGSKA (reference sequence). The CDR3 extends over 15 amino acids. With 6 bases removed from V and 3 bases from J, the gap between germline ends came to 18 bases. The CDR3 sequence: CSAIPRQGSNQPQHF. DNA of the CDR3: TGCAGTGCGATACCCCGGCAGGGATCCAATCAGCCCCAGCATTTT.

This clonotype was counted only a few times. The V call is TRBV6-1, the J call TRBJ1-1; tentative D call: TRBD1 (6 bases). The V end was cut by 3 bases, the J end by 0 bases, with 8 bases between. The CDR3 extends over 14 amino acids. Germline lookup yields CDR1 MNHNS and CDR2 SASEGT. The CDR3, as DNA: TGTGCCAGCAGTGATTGGACAGTGAACACTGAAGCTTTCTTT. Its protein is CASSDWTVNTEAFF.